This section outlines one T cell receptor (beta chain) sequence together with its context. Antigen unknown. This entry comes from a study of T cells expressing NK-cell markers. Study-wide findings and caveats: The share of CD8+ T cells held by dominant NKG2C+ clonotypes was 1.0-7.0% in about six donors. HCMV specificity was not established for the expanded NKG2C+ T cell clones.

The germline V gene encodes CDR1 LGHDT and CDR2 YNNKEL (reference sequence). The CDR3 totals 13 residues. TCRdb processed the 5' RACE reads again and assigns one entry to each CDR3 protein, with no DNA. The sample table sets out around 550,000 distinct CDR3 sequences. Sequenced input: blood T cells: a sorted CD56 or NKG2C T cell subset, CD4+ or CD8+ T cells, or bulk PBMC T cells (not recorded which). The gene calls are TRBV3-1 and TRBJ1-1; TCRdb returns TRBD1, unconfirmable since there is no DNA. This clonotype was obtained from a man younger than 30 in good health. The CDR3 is CASSHQGSAEAFF.